The rows below give T cell receptor beta chains drawn from one sample of a study of post-analysis software for immune sequencing data. Each CDR3 protein is one row after TCRdb ran MiXCR on the PCR reads. The sample includes about 680,000 distinct CDR3 sequences, over 45% of them seen just once. The sample consisted of blood. The receptor set was obtained from a girl aged 2 to 10 with multiple sclerosis. The CDR3 runs from the conserved cysteine through the conserved F or W. Each record gives: D gene, V gene, clone size, J gene, CDR3 protein, CDR3 DNA. D genes are given only for firm matches. Some rows have no size entry. The others give once, few or many, or a class for an expanded clone.

D gene: TRBD2; V gene: TRBV20-1; clone size: once; J gene: TRBJ2-1; CDR3 protein: CSAREEIGLAGISYNEQFF; CDR3 DNA: TGCAGTGCTAGAGAAGAGATAGGACTAGCGGGAATATCCTACAATGAGCAGTTCTTC
D gene: NA; V gene: TRBV7-2; clone size: few; J gene: TRBJ2-5; CDR3 protein: CASTLSPKGGTQYF; CDR3 DNA: TGTGCCAGCACCTTAAGTCCCAAGGGGGGGACCCAGTACTTC
D gene: NA; V gene: TRBV7-2; clone size: NA; J gene: TRBJ2-2; CDR3 protein: CASREVSNTGELFF; CDR3 DNA: TGTGCCAGCAGAGAGGTTTCGAACACCGGGGAGCTGTTTTTT
D gene: NA; V gene: TRBV10-2; clone size: NA; J gene: TRBJ1-2; CDR3 protein: CASSLDTSDWGYTF; CDR3 DNA: TGCGCCAGCAGTCTCGACACTTCCGACTGGGGCTACACCTTC
D gene: NA; V gene: TRBV7-6; clone size: NA; J gene: TRBJ2-5; CDR3 protein: CASSLAGGKDRTAQYF; CDR3 DNA: TGTGCCAGCAGCTTAGCCGGGGGTAAAGATCGGACGGCCCAGTACTTC
D gene: NA; V gene: TRBV2; clone size: NA; J gene: TRBJ1-2; CDR3 protein: CASRDGRGGYTF; CDR3 DNA: TGTGCCAGCAGGGACGGCCGGGGCGGCTACACCTTC
D gene: TRBD2; V gene: TRBV5-5; clone size: few; J gene: TRBJ2-1; CDR3 protein: CASSVPRAGDDNEQFF; CDR3 DNA: TGTGCCAGCAGCGTCCCTAGGGCGGGAGATGACAATGAGCAGTTCTTC
D gene: TRBD2; V gene: TRBV14; clone size: NA; J gene: TRBJ2-3; CDR3 protein: CASSKRGSTDTQYF; CDR3 DNA: TGTGCCAGCAGCAAGCGGGGTAGCACAGATACGCAGTATTTT
D gene: TRBD2; V gene: TRBV10-3; clone size: NA; J gene: TRBJ2-3; CDR3 protein: CAISDASGSKTDTQYF; CDR3 DNA: TGTGCCATCAGTGACGCAAGCGGGAGCAAAACAGATACGCAGTATTTT
D gene: NA; V gene: TRBV21-1; clone size: NA; J gene: TRBJ2-7; CDR3 protein: CASSRCYRYSGSYEQYF; CDR3 DNA: TGTGCCAGCAGCAGATGCTACCGGTACAGCGGTTCCTACGAGCAGTACTTC
D gene: NA; V gene: TRBV4-1; clone size: NA; J gene: TRBJ1-2; CDR3 protein: CASSQDGREYYGYTF; CDR3 DNA: TGCGCCAGCAGCCAAGATGGCAGGGAGTACTATGGCTACACCTTC
D gene: NA; V gene: TRBV12-3/TRBV12-4; clone size: NA; J gene: TRBJ1-3; CDR3 protein: CASSYTSGNTIYF; CDR3 DNA: TGTGCCAGCAGTTACACCTCTGGAAACACCATATATTTT
D gene: TRBD1; V gene: TRBV3-1; clone size: NA; J gene: TRBJ1-2; CDR3 protein: CASSHGQGYGYTF; CDR3 DNA: TGTGCCAGCAGCCACGGACAGGGGTATGGCTACACCTTC
D gene: TRBD2; V gene: TRBV7-6; clone size: NA; J gene: TRBJ2-1; CDR3 protein: CASSLAWFQPAGGNSYNEQFF; CDR3 DNA: TGTGCCAGCAGCTTAGCGTGGTTTCAGCCAGCGGGGGGTAATTCCTACAATGAGCAGTTCTTC
D gene: TRBD2; V gene: TRBV5-1; clone size: NA; J gene: TRBJ2-1; CDR3 protein: CASSPKPPLLAVSYNEQFF; CDR3 DNA: TGCGCCAGCAGCCCCAAACCTCCCCTTCTAGCGGTCTCCTACAATGAGCAGTTCTTC
D gene: NA; V gene: TRBV11-2; clone size: NA; J gene: TRBJ2-6; CDR3 protein: CASSLAPHDTSGANVLTF; CDR3 DNA: TGTGCCAGCAGCTTAGCCCCCCACGACACCTCTGGGGCCAACGTCCTGACTTTC
D gene: NA; V gene: TRBV12-3/TRBV12-4; clone size: few; J gene: TRBJ1-1; CDR3 protein: CASSNPSTEAFF; CDR3 DNA: TGTGCCAGCAGTAACCCGAGCACTGAAGCTTTCTTT
D gene: TRBD1; V gene: TRBV25-1; clone size: NA; J gene: TRBJ1-2; CDR3 protein: CASSGGGQGDGYTF; CDR3 DNA: TGTGCCAGCAGTGGAGGTGGACAGGGCGATGGCTACACCTTC
D gene: NA; V gene: TRBV10-3; clone size: few; J gene: TRBJ1-1; CDR3 protein: CAIRSGPSSTEAFF; CDR3 DNA: TGTGCCATCAGATCTGGACCCAGCTCAACTGAAGCTTTCTTT
D gene: TRBD1; V gene: TRBV30; clone size: once; J gene: TRBJ1-1; CDR3 protein: CAWSASRGATEAFF; CDR3 DNA: TGTGCCTGGAGTGCCTCCAGGGGGGCTACTGAAGCTTTCTTT
D gene: TRBD2; V gene: TRBV7-3; clone size: few; J gene: TRBJ2-1; CDR3 protein: CASSQIAGASNEQFF; CDR3 DNA: TGTGCCAGCAGCCAAATAGCGGGAGCGTCGAATGAGCAGTTCTTC
D gene: TRBD2; V gene: TRBV4-2; clone size: once; J gene: TRBJ2-1; CDR3 protein: CASSQGLAGGTINEQFF; CDR3 DNA: TGTGCCAGCAGCCAAGGACTAGCGGGAGGGACCATCAATGAGCAGTTCTTC
D gene: NA; V gene: TRBV7-2; clone size: NA; J gene: TRBJ2-3; CDR3 protein: CASSPHRSTRTDTQYF; CDR3 DNA: TGTGCCAGCAGCCCGCACAGGTCTACACGCACAGATACGCAGTATTTT
D gene: NA; V gene: TRBV5-1; clone size: NA; J gene: TRBJ2-7; CDR3 protein: CASSLVPFRTFYEQYF; CDR3 DNA: TGCGCCAGCAGCTTGGTCCCCTTTCGGACCTTCTACGAGCAGTACTTC
D gene: TRBD1; V gene: TRBV12-3/TRBV12-4; clone size: NA; J gene: TRBJ1-2; CDR3 protein: CASSRDRVDGYTF; CDR3 DNA: TGTGCCAGCAGCCGGGACAGGGTTGATGGCTACACCTTC
D gene: NA; V gene: TRBV7-9; clone size: NA; J gene: TRBJ1-2; CDR3 protein: CASSLATGYSGYTF; CDR3 DNA: TGTGCCAGCAGCTTAGCCACAGGGTACAGTGGCTACACCTTC
D gene: TRBD2; V gene: TRBV29-1; clone size: once; J gene: TRBJ2-1; CDR3 protein: CSVEERDSYNEQFF; CDR3 DNA: TGCAGCGTGGAAGAGCGGGACTCCTACAATGAGCAGTTCTTC
D gene: NA; V gene: TRBV5-6; clone size: NA; J gene: TRBJ2-1; CDR3 protein: CASSLERRGGFANEQFF; CDR3 DNA: TGTGCCAGCAGCTTGGAGCGGAGGGGCGGGTTTGCGAATGAGCAGTTCTTC
D gene: NA; V gene: TRBV6-2/TRBV6-3; clone size: NA; J gene: TRBJ1-2; CDR3 protein: CASSYVTSGYTF; CDR3 DNA: TGTGCCAGCAGTTACGTGACAAGTGGCTACACCTTC
D gene: NA; V gene: TRBV3-1; clone size: NA; J gene: TRBJ2-7; CDR3 protein: CASSQTGGYEQYF; CDR3 DNA: TGTGCCAGCAGCCAGACCGGGGGCTACGAGCAGTACTTC
D gene: NA; V gene: TRBV25-1; clone size: NA; J gene: TRBJ2-5; CDR3 protein: CASRVWGGETQYF; CDR3 DNA: TGTGCCAGCAGGGTCTGGGGTGGCGAGACCCAGTACTTC
D gene: NA; V gene: TRBV24-1; clone size: few; J gene: TRBJ2-3; CDR3 protein: CATSDSPDFTTDTQYF; CDR3 DNA: TGTGCCACCAGTGATTCCCCGGACTTCACCACAGATACGCAGTATTTT
D gene: NA; V gene: TRBV29-1; clone size: few; J gene: TRBJ2-4; CDR3 protein: CSVSSRGRKNIQYF; CDR3 DNA: TGCAGCGTTTCATCCAGGGGACGTAAAAACATTCAGTACTTC
D gene: NA; V gene: TRBV5-5; clone size: NA; J gene: TRBJ2-3; CDR3 protein: CASSPEPGRTDTQYF; CDR3 DNA: TGTGCCAGCAGCCCCGAACCGGGGCGCACAGATACGCAGTATTTT
D gene: NA; V gene: TRBV10-3; clone size: once; J gene: TRBJ1-1; CDR3 protein: CAIAGANTEAFF; CDR3 DNA: TGTGCCATCGCCGGGGCGAACACTGAAGCTTTCTTT
D gene: NA; V gene: TRBV12-3/TRBV12-4; clone size: NA; J gene: TRBJ2-3; CDR3 protein: CASSPGPAPNTQYF; CDR3 DNA: TGTGCCAGCAGTCCGGGACCCGCTCCCAATACGCAGTATTTT
D gene: NA; V gene: TRBV7-2; clone size: NA; J gene: TRBJ1-2; CDR3 protein: CASSAGSANYGYTF; CDR3 DNA: TGTGCCAGCAGCGCCGGATCGGCTAACTATGGCTACACCTTC
D gene: NA; V gene: TRBV4-2; clone size: NA; J gene: TRBJ2-6; CDR3 protein: CASSQDLGGSGANVLTF; CDR3 DNA: TGTGCCAGCAGCCAAGATTTAGGAGGCTCTGGGGCCAACGTCCTGACTTTC